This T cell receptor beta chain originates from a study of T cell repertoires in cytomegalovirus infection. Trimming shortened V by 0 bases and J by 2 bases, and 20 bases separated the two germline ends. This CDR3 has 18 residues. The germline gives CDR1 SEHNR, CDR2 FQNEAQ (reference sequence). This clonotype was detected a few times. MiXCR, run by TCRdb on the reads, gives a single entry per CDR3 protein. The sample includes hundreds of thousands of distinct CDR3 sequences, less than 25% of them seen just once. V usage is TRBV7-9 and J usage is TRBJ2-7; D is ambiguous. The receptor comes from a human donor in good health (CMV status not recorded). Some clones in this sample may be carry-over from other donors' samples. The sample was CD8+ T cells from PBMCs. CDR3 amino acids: CASSLADTWATRTYEQYF. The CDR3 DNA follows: TGTGCCAGCAGCTTAGCAGACACCTGGGCGACCCGAACCTACGAGCAGTACTTC.